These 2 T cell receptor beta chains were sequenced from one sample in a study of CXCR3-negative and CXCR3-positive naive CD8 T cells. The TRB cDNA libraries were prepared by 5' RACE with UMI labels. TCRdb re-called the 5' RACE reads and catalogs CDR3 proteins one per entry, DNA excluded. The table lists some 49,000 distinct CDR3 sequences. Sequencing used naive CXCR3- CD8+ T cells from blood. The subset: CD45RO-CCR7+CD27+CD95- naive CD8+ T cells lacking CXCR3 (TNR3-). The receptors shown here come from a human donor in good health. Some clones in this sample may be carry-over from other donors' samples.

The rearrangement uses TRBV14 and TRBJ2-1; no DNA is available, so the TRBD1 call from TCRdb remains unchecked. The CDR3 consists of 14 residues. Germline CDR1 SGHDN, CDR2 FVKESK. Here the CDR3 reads CASSQVRGRGEQLF. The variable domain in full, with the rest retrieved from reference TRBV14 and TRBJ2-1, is EAGVTQFPSHSVIEKGQTVTLRCDPISGHDNLYWYRRVMGKEIKFLLHFVKESKQDESGMPNNRFLAERTGGTYSTLKVQPAELEDSGVYFCASSQVRGRGEQLFGPGTRLTVL.

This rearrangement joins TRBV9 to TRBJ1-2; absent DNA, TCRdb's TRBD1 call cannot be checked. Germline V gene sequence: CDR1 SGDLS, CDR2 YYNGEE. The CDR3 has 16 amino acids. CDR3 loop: CASSVGQTGGTYGYTF.